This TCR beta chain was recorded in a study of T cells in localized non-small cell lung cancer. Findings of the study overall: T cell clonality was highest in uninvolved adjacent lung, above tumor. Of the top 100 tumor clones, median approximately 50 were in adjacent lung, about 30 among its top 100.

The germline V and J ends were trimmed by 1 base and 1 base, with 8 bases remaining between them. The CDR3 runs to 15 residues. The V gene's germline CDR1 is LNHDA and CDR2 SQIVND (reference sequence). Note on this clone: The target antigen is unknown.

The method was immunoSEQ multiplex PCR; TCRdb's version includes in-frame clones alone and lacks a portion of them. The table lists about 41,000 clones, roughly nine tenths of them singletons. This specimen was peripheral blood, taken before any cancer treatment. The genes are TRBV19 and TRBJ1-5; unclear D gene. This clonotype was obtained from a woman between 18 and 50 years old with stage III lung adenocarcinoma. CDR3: CASSIAVDSNQPQHF. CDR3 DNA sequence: TGTGCCAGTAGTATAGCCGTAGACAGCAATCAGCCCCAGCATTTT.